This is a list of T cell receptor beta chains from one sample in a study of blood T cell repertoires in COVID-19. Profiled with immunoSEQ multiplex PCR; TCRdb holds only in-frame clones, not every one. The data hold 50,000 to 55,000 clones, with 82% observed a single time. The source material was peripheral blood. The source is an elderly man with COVID-19, enrolled during active disease. Each CDR3 is given with its conserved first and last residue. A D gene is named only where the DNA matches it firmly. The size field is filled for only some rows; it gives once, few, many or a size class.

cdr3_nt cdr3_aa d_call j_call v_call clone_size cdr3_length
TGTGCCACCAGTGGGACACACAGCACAGATACGCAGTATTTT CATSGTHSTDTQYF - TRBJ2-3 TRBV24-1 - 14
TGTGCCACCAGCAGAGGGACACAAGGAACTAGCGCGCAGTATTTT CATSRGTQGTSAQYF TRBD2 TRBJ2-3 TRBV15 - 15
TGTGCCAGTAGTGTTAGCGGGGGGGCCCTAGAGACCCAGTACTTC CASSVSGGALETQYF TRBD2 TRBJ2-5 TRBV19 few 15
TGCGCCAGCAGCCTCACGACAGGGGGCAACGTCCTGACTTTC CASSLTTGGNVLTF TRBD1 TRBJ2-6 TRBV5-1 - 14
TGTGCCAGCCAGCGGACGGCGGGCTATGGCTACACCTTC CASQRTAGYGYTF - TRBJ1-2 TRBV9 - 13
TGCGCCAGCAGCTTGTTACAGGTTAATTCACCCCTCCACTTT CASSLLQVNSPLHF - TRBJ1-6 TRBV5-1 - 14
TGTGCCAGCAGCCCTCTACCCTCTAGCGGGAGGCCCTACAATGAGCAGTTCTTC CASSPLPSSGRPYNEQFF TRBD2 TRBJ2-1 TRBV27 - 18
TGTGCCAGCAGCCAAGGGGGGGTCGGCACTGAAGCTTTCTTT CASSQGGVGTEAFF - TRBJ1-1 TRBV3-1/TRBV3-2 - 14
TGTGCCAGCAGCCTATGGACGGGGGGAACAGATACGCAGTATTTT CASSLWTGGTDTQYF TRBD2 TRBJ2-3 TRBV14 - 15
TGTGCCAGCAGTTTCGACATCGGAAACACCATATATTTT CASSFDIGNTIYF - TRBJ1-3 TRBV6-2/TRBV6-3 - 13
TGTGCCATCAAGGGGGACAGGGGCGGTGAAGCTTTCTTT CAIKGDRGGEAFF TRBD1 TRBJ1-1 TRBV10-3 - 13
TGTGCCACCAGTGCCCGGCGGGGTTCACCCCTCCACTTT CATSARRGSPLHF - TRBJ1-6 TRBV24-1 - 13
TGTGCCAGCAGCCTCTGGGCCGATAATTCACCCCTCCACTTT CASSLWADNSPLHF - TRBJ1-6 TRBV5-6 few 14
TGTGCCAGCAGCCCAATGAGGTCTAGCTACGAGCAGTACTTC CASSPMRSSYEQYF - TRBJ2-7 TRBV7-8 - 14
TGTGCCAGCTCACCACTAGCCAACCAAGGGAGAAACACCGGGGAGCTGTTTTTT CASSPLANQGRNTGELFF - TRBJ2-2 TRBV18 - 18
TGTGCCAGCAGCTCCGGGGGAAGTTACACAGATACGCAGTATTTT CASSSGGSYTDTQYF - TRBJ2-3 TRBV7-6 - 15
TGTGCCATCAGTGGATCGGAGGAGGGACAGATCAATCAGCCCCAGCATTTT CAISGSEEGQINQPQHF TRBD1 TRBJ1-5 TRBV10-3 - 17
TGCGCCAGCAGCCAGGAAAGAGGGGGCCTGAACACTGAAGCTTTCTTT CASSQERGGLNTEAFF TRBD1 TRBJ1-1 TRBV4-1 once 16
TGTGCCAGCAGCCTTAACCCCGCAGGGTATGGCTACACCTTC CASSLNPAGYGYTF - TRBJ1-2 TRBV3-1/TRBV3-2 - 14
TGTGCCAGCAGTTCGGACAGGCGCTCCTACGAGCAGTACTTC CASSSDRRSYEQYF TRBD1 TRBJ2-7 TRBV27 few 14
TGTGCCATTCCGGGGGGGTCTGTTACCCCTGTTAGCACAGATACGCAGTATTTT CAIPGGSVTPVSTDTQYF TRBD2 TRBJ2-3 TRBV3-1/TRBV3-2 - 18
TGTGCCAGCAGCGCCCGGGACACCCTGAACACTGAAGCTTTCTTT CASSARDTLNTEAFF - TRBJ1-1 TRBV21-1 - 15
TGCGCCAGCAGCCAAGTACTAGCGGGAGTGAGAAATGAGCAGTTCTTC CASSQVLAGVRNEQFF TRBD2 TRBJ2-1 TRBV4-3 - 16
TGTGCCAGCAGCTACCGGGGAGTTCGGGCAGATACGCAGTATTTT CASSYRGVRADTQYF - TRBJ2-3 TRBV7-2 - 15
TGTGCCAGCAGCTTAGCGGGGCCCCAGTACTTC CASSLAGPQYF - TRBJ2-5 TRBV7-2 - 11
TGTGCCAGCAGTTCCCCCGGGGGGGGGCGGGACGAGCAGTACTTC CASSSPGGGRDEQYF TRBD2 TRBJ2-7 TRBV6-5 - 15
TGTGCCAGCAGCTTGGCGGGAATAAAAATCAATGAGCAGTTCTTC CASSLAGIKINEQFF - TRBJ2-1 TRBV7-9 few 15
TGTGCCAGCAGCTTATCCGGGACAGGTCGAATTCTCTCCTACAATGAGCAGTTCTTC CASSLSGTGRILSYNEQFF TRBD1 TRBJ2-1 TRBV7-2 - 19
TGTGCCAGCAGTCCGATGACAGGGACGAATGAGCAGTTCTTC CASSPMTGTNEQFF TRBD1 TRBJ2-1 TRBV5-6 - 14
TGCGCCAGCAGCTTGGACGGGAGGGGGACAGATACGCAGTATTTT CASSLDGRGTDTQYF TRBD2 TRBJ2-3 TRBV5-1 - 15
TGCGCCAGCAGACCATTCGGACTAGCGGGGTACAATGAGCAGTTCTTC CASRPFGLAGYNEQFF TRBD2 TRBJ2-1 TRBV5-1 - 16
TGCAGCGTTGAAGATTCAGGCAGGTCGAACTATGGCTACACCTTC CSVEDSGRSNYGYTF - TRBJ1-2 TRBV29-1 - 15
TGTGCCAGCAGCTCCCCAGGGATCGAGGCTAACTATGGCTACACCTTC CASSSPGIEANYGYTF - TRBJ1-2 TRBV7-9 - 16
TGTGCCAGCAGCTTAAGGAGGGCGGGAAACACCATATATTTT CASSLRRAGNTIYF - TRBJ1-3 TRBV7-2 - 14
TGTGCCAGTACTCCGCGACTAGCGGGAGGGGTAAACTCCTACAATGAGCAGTTCTTC CASTPRLAGGVNSYNEQFF TRBD2 TRBJ2-1 TRBV19 - 19
TGTGCCAGCAGCGCGCTTGAGGGCACTGAAGCTTTCTTT CASSALEGTEAFF - TRBJ1-1 TRBV7-8 - 13
TGTGCCAGCAGGGGACAGGGACCTCTCTCTGGGGCCAACGTCCTGACTTTC CASRGQGPLSGANVLTF TRBD1 TRBJ2-6 TRBV25-1 - 17
TGTGCCAGCAGCCAAGTTGGGCGGGGCGCCATATATTTT CASSQVGRGAIYF - TRBJ1-3 TRBV3-1/TRBV3-2 - 13
TGTGCCACCAGCAGAGAGAGGTCCCTTTTCTATCAGCCCCAGCATTTT CATSRERSLFYQPQHF - TRBJ1-5 TRBV15 few 16
TGTGCCAGCAGCCAAGATCTTCGGGCTAGCGGGTACCAAGAGACCCAGTACTTC CASSQDLRASGYQETQYF TRBD2 TRBJ2-5 TRBV3-1/TRBV3-2 once 18